These 20 T cell receptor beta chains came from one sample sequenced in a study of shared T cell receptors in the human thymus. Method: immunoSEQ multiplex PCR; TCRdb's copy keeps in-frame clones and lacks some. The sample has under 700,000 clones, 70% to 80% seen once. These records were also assigned to another study, of human thymus T cells.

Material: thymocytes. Receptor source: a boy younger than two with a congenital heart defect.

As for this clone: Without the conserved terminal phenylalanine or tryptophan, this CDR3 likely stems from a read error. It is unclear where the CDR3 begins or ends on the DNA, so no DNA is shown, and the CDR3 is as TCRdb lists it. This chain joins TRBV5-8 and TRBJ2-7; whether TRBD1, the table's D call, matches the DNA was not checked. Including both end residues, the CDR3 is 12 amino acids long. Germline V lookup: CDR1 SGHTS, CDR2 YDEGEE. CDR3 amino acids: CASSFPANTGGS.

The chain combines TRBV5-1 with TRBJ2-5; 7 bases map to TRBD2. Germline CDR1 and CDR2: SGHRS and YFSETQ. CDR3 length: 15 residues. J lost 5 bases, V lost 4 bases, and 11 bases had no gene match. The CDR3 sequence is CASSPGGRAGETQYF. For the CDR3, the DNA is TGCGCCAGCAGCCCCGGGGGGAGGGCCGGGGAGACCCAGTACTTC.

The V and J genes are TRBV5-8 and TRBJ2-5; TRBD2 agrees at 7 bases. With V trimmed by 1 base and J by 5 bases, 2 bases remained unmatched. Germline CDR1 reads SGHTS; CDR2 reads YDEGEE. The CDR3 length is 13 residues. Here the CDR3 DNA reads TGTGCCAGCAGCTTGTTGGGGGGGGAGACCCAGTACTTC. Translated: CASSLLGGETQYF.

The V gene is TRBV29-1, the J gene TRBJ1-1; 7 positions agree with TRBD1. The CDR3 is made up of 15 amino acids. Germline CDR1 reads SQVTM; CDR2 reads ANQGSEA. V trimming: 5 bases; J trimming: 1 base; junction bases outside the gene matches: 10. CDR3 in amino acids: CSVPRRDRTNTEAFF. DNA of the CDR3: TGCAGCGTTCCCCGTCGGGACAGAACGAACACTGAAGCTTTCTTT.

V gene TRBV9 combines with J gene TRBJ1-1; D unclear. From germline, CDR1 is SGDLS and CDR2 YYNGEE. The CDR3 has 14 residues. V shed 4 bases and J shed 4 bases, with 14 bases lying between them. CDR3 region: CASSPRASGTEAFF. CDR3 sequence (DNA): TGTGCCAGCAGCCCCCGGGCCAGCGGCACTGAAGCTTTCTTT.

V is TRBV5-5 and J is TRBJ2-5; no reliable D call. In germline, CDR1 is SGHKS, CDR2 YYEKEE (reference sequence). Trimming took off 2 bases at V and 2 bases at J, with 7 bases between the two ends. The CDR3 consists of 13 residues. For the CDR3, the DNA is TGTGCCAGCAGCTTCTCAGGACAAGAGACCCAGTACTTC. It encodes CASSFSGQETQYF.

The chain combines TRBV11-2 with TRBJ1-4; 10 bases map to TRBD1. The ends lost 1 base at V and 3 bases at J; junction bases unmatched: 8. Germline values: CDR1 SGHAT, CDR2 FQNNGV. There are 18 residues in the CDR3. The CDR3 loop reads CASSLVRQGARSNEKLFF. The DNA of the CDR3 is TGTGCCAGCAGCTTAGTACGACAGGGGGCGCGTTCTAATGAAAAACTGTTTTTT.

The chain carries TRBV19 and TRBJ2-3; tentative D call: TRBD2 (5 bases). Germline assignment: CDR1 LNHDA and CDR2 SQIVND (reference sequence). CDR3 size: 15 residues. Trimming cost V 7 bases and J 0 bases, with 14 bases left between them. DNA for the CDR3: TGTGCCAGTACAGCGGCCGCGGCAAGCACAGATACGCAGTATTTT. Amino acids: CASTAAAASTDTQYF.

V gene TRBV7-9 combines with J gene TRBJ2-7, with a possible D match to TRBD2 (5 bases). This CDR3 is built from 15 residues. Per the germline V gene, CDR1 is SEHNR and CDR2 is FQNEAQ (reference sequence). Deletions cut 5 bases from V and 3 bases from J, with 17 bases between. The CDR3 spells CASSPAPGRIYEQYF. The CDR3 DNA is TGTGCCAGCAGCCCCGCCCCTGGGAGAATCTACGAGCAGTACTTC.

The rearrangement joins TRBV6-8 to TRBJ2-1, with TRBD2 matching 13 bases. This CDR3 spans 18 amino acids. Germline CDR1 and CDR2: MNHGY and SAAAGT. Germline trimming cut 8 bases from V and 0 bases from J; bases unmatched to any gene: 10. For the CDR3, the DNA is TGTGCCAGCCCCTTGGGGACTAGCGGGACCTACTCCTACAATGAGCAGTTCTTC. It codes for CASPLGTSGTYSYNEQFF.

The CDR3 region is CASGDRAGYGYTF. The CDR3 DNA sequence: TGCGCCAGCGGGGACAGGGCTGGCTATGGCTACACCTTC. This chain links TRBV5-1 with TRBJ1-2; TRBD1 aligns across 9 bases. The CDR3 is 13 amino acids. Germline values: CDR1 SGHRS, CDR2 YFSETQ. V gave up 7 bases and J gave up 4 bases; unmatched junction bases: 5.

This clone appeared once. The chain uses TRBV6-1 and TRBJ1-5, with D unclear. CDR3 length equals 14 residues. Looked up from germline, CDR1 is MNHNS and CDR2 is SASEGT. The V gene lost 5 bases and the J gene lost 9 bases, with 17 bases spanning the gap. CDR3 region: CASSHDTRDRPQHF. The CDR3, as DNA: TGTGCCAGCAGTCACGACACGCGCGATCGGCCCCAGCATTTT.

This sequence joins TRBV27 and TRBJ2-5; 7 bases align to TRBD2. Trimming took 5 bases from V and 5 from J; bases not matched to a gene: 5. CDR3 length: 13 amino acids. CDR1 is MNHEY, CDR2 SMNVEV, per germline (reference sequence). The CDR3 reads CASSGRVGETQYF. Here the CDR3 DNA reads TGTGCCAGCAGTGGGAGGGTTGGGGAGACCCAGTACTTC.

J is TRBJ2-7 and V is TRBV5-8, with 10 nucleotides matching TRBD2. The junction had 4 bases not matched to a gene; V was cut back by 7 bases and J by 0 bases. The CDR3 sequence is 14 residues long. Germline CDR1 is SGHTS and CDR2 is YDEGEE. As DNA, the CDR3 is TGTGCCAGCCCGGGACTAGCGTACTCCTACGAGCAGTACTTC. This translates into CASPGLAYSYEQYF.

J is TRBJ2-7 and V is TRBV4-3, with D maybe TRBD2 (5 bases). Trimming removed 0 bases at V and 7 bases at J, with 16 bases between. Germline values: CDR1 LGHNA, CDR2 YSLEER. CDR3 length equals 15 residues. CDR3 DNA: TGCGCCAGCAGCCAAGAAGCCCCCCCCCGGAGGGAGCAGTACTTC. This sequence encodes CASSQEAPPRREQYF.

The chain uses TRBV4-1 and TRBJ2-3, with TRBD1 identical over 8 bases. The V segment lost 6 bases and the J segment 2 bases; nucleotides outside the gene matches: 7. The V gene's germline CDR1 is MGHRA and CDR2 YSYEKL. The CDR3 length is 15 residues. CDR3 sequence reads: CASSYRGAPTDTQYF. Written as DNA, the CDR3 is TGCGCCAGCAGTTACAGGGGGGCTCCCACAGATACGCAGTATTTT.

The genes are TRBV18 and TRBJ2-7; 8 positions agree with TRBD2. Trimming removed 3 bases from V and 3 bases from J; junction bases left unmatched: 13. Germline CDR1 reads KGHSH; CDR2 reads LQKENI. CDR3 length: 17 residues. The CDR3 sequence: CASSPSPKTREGYEQYF. CDR3 bases: TGTGCCAGCTCACCTTCCCCAAAGACCCGGGAGGGCTACGAGCAGTACTTC.

This chain joins TRBV9 and TRBJ2-1; 11 bases fit TRBD2. The CDR3 contains 16 residues. The germline V gene has CDR1 SGDLS and CDR2 YYNGEE. With 4 bases clipped from V and 2 bases from J, the junction kept 5 bases outside the gene matches. The CDR3 DNA is TGTGCCAGCAGCACTCTACTAGCGGGGGCCTACAATGAGCAGTTCTTC. It is translated as CASSTLLAGAYNEQFF.

V is TRBV10-3 and J is TRBJ1-2, with 7 bases that match TRBD1. Trimming removed 8 bases from V and 0 bases from J; junction bases left unmatched: 3. Germline values: CDR1 ENHRY, CDR2 SYGVKD. The CDR3 consists of 13 residues. The CDR3, as DNA: TGTGCCATCGGGACAGAAACTAACTATGGCTACACCTTC. This gives the protein CAIGTETNYGYTF.

The chain links TRBV7-2 to TRBJ1-1; perhaps TRBD1 as D (5 bases). In germline, CDR1 is SGHTA, CDR2 FQGNSA. The CDR3 is 12 amino acids. Trimming shortened V by 4 bases and J by 7 bases, and 10 bases separated the two germline ends. CDR3 nucleotide sequence: TGTGCCAGCAGCTCAGGGTTAGATGAAGCTTTCTTT. Translated: CASSSGLDEAFF.